The source of this T cell receptor beta chain is a study of cytomegalovirus exposure and HLA in healthy donors. The overall study: Genotyping showed less than 85% of approximately 430 donors falling in the Caucasian-associated ancestry cluster. Notes on the study in general: Some V segments, TRBV6-2 and TRBV6-3 among them, were indistinguishable and were therefore excluded. The study found most TCR sequences rare, yet found some public TCRs in many donors. Immune exposure was documented only through CMV serostatus.

PCR was performed using 60 Vbeta and 13 Jbeta primers. Libraries were prepared by immunoSEQ multiplex PCR; TCRdb keeps only in-frame clonotypes and omits some of them. Of about 98,000 clones listed, under 75% are singletons. The CDR3 extends over 15 amino acids. Germline values: CDR1 SGHRS, CDR2 YFSETQ. Trimming left V 2 bases short and J 2 bases short, with 14 bases between. This clone occurred once. Its antigen is not known. This TCR was sampled from a female donor in good health and CMV-seronegative. V is TRBV5-1 and J is TRBJ2-7, with no clear D. The sequencing sample was made of PBMCs. The CDR3 protein is CASSFGVYPTYEQYF. CDR3 DNA sequence: TGCGCCAGCAGCTTTGGTGTCTATCCAACCTACGAGCAGTACTTC.